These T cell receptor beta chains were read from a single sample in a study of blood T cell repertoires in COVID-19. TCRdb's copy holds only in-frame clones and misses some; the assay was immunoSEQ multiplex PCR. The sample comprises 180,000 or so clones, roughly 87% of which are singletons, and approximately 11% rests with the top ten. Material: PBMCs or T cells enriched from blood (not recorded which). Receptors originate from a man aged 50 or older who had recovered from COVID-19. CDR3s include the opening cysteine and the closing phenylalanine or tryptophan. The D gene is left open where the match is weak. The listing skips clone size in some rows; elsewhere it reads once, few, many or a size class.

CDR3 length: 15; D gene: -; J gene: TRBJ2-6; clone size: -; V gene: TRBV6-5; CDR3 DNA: TGTGCCACAAGACAGGACCTCTATGGGGCCAACGTCCTGACTTTC; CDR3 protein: CATRQDLYGANVLTF
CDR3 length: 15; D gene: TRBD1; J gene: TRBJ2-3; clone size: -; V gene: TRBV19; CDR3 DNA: TGTGCCAGTAGCCTTTCGGACAGGGGCACAGATACGCAGTATTTT; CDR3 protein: CASSLSDRGTDTQYF
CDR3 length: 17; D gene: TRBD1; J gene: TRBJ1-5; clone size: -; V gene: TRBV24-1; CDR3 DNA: TGTGCCAACGGAAGGGGGCGCGAAATTTATAGCAATCAGCCCCAGCATTTT; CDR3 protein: CANGRGREIYSNQPQHF
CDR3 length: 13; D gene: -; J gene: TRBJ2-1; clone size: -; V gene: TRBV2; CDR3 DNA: TGTGCCAGCAGCCTATCGGGATTTAATGAGCAGTTCTTC; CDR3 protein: CASSLSGFNEQFF
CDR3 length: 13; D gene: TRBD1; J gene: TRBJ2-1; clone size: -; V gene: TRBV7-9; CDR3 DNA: TGTGCCAGCAGCTTAGTACAGGGGGGTGAGCAGTTCTTC; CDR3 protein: CASSLVQGGEQFF
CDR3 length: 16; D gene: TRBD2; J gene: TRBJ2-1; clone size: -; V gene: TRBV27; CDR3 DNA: TGTGCCAGCAGTTTTAGACCGGGACTAGCCGTCAATGAGCAGTTCTTC; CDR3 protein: CASSFRPGLAVNEQFF
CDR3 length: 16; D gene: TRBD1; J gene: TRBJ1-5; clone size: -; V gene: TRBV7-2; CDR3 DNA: TGTGCCAGCAGCTTAACCCCAGGGACAGGGGACCAGCCCCAGCATTTT; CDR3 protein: CASSLTPGTGDQPQHF
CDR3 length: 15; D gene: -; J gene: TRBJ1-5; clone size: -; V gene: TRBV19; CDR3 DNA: TGTGCCAGTAGTGTGATACAGGGTGGCAATCAGCCCCAGCATTTT; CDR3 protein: CASSVIQGGNQPQHF
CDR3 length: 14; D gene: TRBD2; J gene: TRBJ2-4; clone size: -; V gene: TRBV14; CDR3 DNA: TGTGCCAGCAGCCACGGGACTACCCAAAACATTCAGTACTTC; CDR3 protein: CASSHGTTQNIQYF
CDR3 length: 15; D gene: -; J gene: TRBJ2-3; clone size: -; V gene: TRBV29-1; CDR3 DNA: TGCAGCGTCCAAGCGCGGGGCTCGGGCACAGATACGCAGTATTTT; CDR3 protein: CSVQARGSGTDTQYF
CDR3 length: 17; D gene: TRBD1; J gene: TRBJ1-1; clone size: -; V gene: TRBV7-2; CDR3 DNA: TGTGCCAGCAGCCCTTACCGTGGACAGGGGGTGAACACTGAAGCTTTCTTT; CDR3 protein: CASSPYRGQGVNTEAFF
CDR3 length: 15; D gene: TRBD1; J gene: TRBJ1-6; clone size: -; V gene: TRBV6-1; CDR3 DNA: TGTGCCAGCAGTGATGGAGGGGGCGGGTATTCACCCCTCCACTTT; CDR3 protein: CASSDGGGGYSPLHF
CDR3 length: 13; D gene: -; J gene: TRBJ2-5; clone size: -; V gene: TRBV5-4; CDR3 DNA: TGTGCCAGCAGCCGGAAGGGGGGGGAGACCCAGTACTTC; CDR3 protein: CASSRKGGETQYF
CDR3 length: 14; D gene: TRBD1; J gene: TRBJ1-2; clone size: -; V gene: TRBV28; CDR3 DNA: TGTGCCAGCAGTTCCAGGGGGTTGGGCTATGGCTACACCTTC; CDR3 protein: CASSSRGLGYGYTF
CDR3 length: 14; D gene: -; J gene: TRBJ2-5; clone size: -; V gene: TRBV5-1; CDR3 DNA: TGCGCCAGCACCGTTTCCGGAACTAAAGAGACCCAGTACTTC; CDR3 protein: CASTVSGTKETQYF
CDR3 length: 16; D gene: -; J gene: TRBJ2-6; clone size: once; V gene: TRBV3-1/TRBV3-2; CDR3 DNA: TGTGCCAGCAGCCACTTCAGGGGACCTGGGGCCAACGTCCTGACTTTC; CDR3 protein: CASSHFRGPGANVLTF
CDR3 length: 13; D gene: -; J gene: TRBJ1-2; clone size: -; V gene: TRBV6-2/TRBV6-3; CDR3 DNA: TGTGCCAGCAGCCCCGACAGGCACTATGGCTACACCTTC; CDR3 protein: CASSPDRHYGYTF
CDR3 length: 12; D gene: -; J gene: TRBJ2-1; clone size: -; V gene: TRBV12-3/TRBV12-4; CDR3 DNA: TGTGCCAGCAGCTATGGACTATTAGAGCAGTTCTTC; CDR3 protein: CASSYGLLEQFF
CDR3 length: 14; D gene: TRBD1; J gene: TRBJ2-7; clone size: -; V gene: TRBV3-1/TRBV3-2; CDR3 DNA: TGTGCCAGCACCAGACAGGGGAATGCCTACGAGCAGTACTTC; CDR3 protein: CASTRQGNAYEQYF
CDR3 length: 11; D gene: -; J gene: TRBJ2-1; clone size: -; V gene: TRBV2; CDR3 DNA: TGTGCCAGCTCCGGGAACAATGAGCAGTTCTTC; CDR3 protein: CASSGNNEQFF
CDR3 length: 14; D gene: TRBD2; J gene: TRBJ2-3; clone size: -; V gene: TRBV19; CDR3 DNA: TGTGCCAGTAGATCTAGCGGGGCCACAGATACGCAGTATTTT; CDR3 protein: CASRSSGATDTQYF
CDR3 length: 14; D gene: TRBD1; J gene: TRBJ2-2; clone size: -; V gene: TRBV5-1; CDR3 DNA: TGCGCCAGCGCACCAGGGGGCTACACCGGGGAGCTGTTTTTT; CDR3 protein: CASAPGGYTGELFF
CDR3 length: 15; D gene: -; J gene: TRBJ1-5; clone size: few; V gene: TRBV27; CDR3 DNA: TGTGCCAGCAACCCTATGGGGGCCCCCAATCAGCCCCAGCATTTT; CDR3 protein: CASNPMGAPNQPQHF
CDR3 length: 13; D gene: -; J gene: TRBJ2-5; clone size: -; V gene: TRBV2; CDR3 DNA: TGTGCCAGCAAGGACAGAAAGGGAGAGACCCAGTACTTC; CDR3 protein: CASKDRKGETQYF